These 5 T cell receptor beta chains were sequenced from one sample in a study of cytomegalovirus exposure and HLA in healthy donors. PCR involved 60 Vbeta and 13 Jbeta primers. Generated by immunoSEQ multiplex PCR, the TCRdb table keeps only in-frame clones and is missing some. This table holds approximately 170,000 clones, roughly 81% found once. The sequenced material came from PBMCs. The receptors originated from a woman aged 25-40 years in good health and CMV-seropositive.

The rearrangement uses TRBV27 and TRBJ1-5; TRBD1 agrees at 10 bases. The CDR3 consists of 16 residues. Germline loops: CDR1 MNHEY, CDR2 SMNVEV (reference sequence). J was trimmed by 2 bases and V by 5 bases; bases with no gene match: 6. CDR3 in amino acids: CASSPRQGAGNQPQHF. The CDR3, as DNA: TGTGCCAGCAGTCCTCGACAGGGGGCCGGCAATCAGCCCCAGCATTTT.

The chain employs TRBV27 and TRBJ1-4; 8 positions agree with TRBD1. The V gene's germline CDR1 is MNHEY and CDR2 SMNVEV (reference sequence). The CDR3 covers 16 residues. The V gene end was trimmed by 6 bases and the J gene end by 7 bases; junction bases not matched to a gene: 13. The CDR3 sequence is CASRSSPTGVLEKLFF. CDR3 DNA sequence: TGTGCCAGCAGATCCTCCCCGACAGGGGTTCTTGAAAAACTGTTTTTT.

This rearrangement joins TRBV18 to TRBJ2-2; a weak D match, TRBD2 (5 bases). The length of the CDR3 is 13 residues. The germline CDR1 and CDR2 sequences are KGHSH and LQKENI. V was cut by 0 bases and J by 13 bases, with 12 bases left in between. The DNA for the CDR3 is TGTGCCAGCTCACCACCGGAGGCCCCGTGGCTGTTTTTT. Encoded protein: CASSPPEAPWLFF.

The chain uses TRBV14 and TRBJ2-7; 8 bases line up with TRBD2. V was pared by 2 bases and J by 6 bases, with 9 bases of the junction left unmatched. CDR1 and CDR2 (germline): SGHDN, FVKESK. The CDR3 sequence is 15 residues long. CDR3 amino acids: CASSQTGGPSGEQYF. The CDR3 nucleotides read TGTGCCAGCAGCCAAACGGGGGGGCCTTCGGGCGAGCAGTACTTC.

The J gene is TRBJ1-3, the V gene TRBV5-1; weak D call: TRBD1 (5 bases). CDR1 SGHRS and CDR2 YFSETQ come from the germline V gene. Trimming stripped 0 bases from V and 2 bases from J, with 12 bases between. CDR3 length: 16 amino acids. CDR3 DNA sequence: TGCGCCAGCAGCTTGGCCCCAGGGAAAACTGGAAACACCATATATTTT. This gives the protein CASSLAPGKTGNTIYF.